Included here is one TCR beta chain sequence, with context. This clonotype has ten or more counts. The antigen this receptor binds is unknown. Base qualities are not at hand, and no much larger clone is one base apart. The data are from a study of CD8 T cells in ankylosing spondylitis (dated by TCRdb to the late 2010s). About the investigation overall: T cell receptor beta repertoires were profiled in healthy donors and ankylosing spondylitis patients so that disease-linked TCR variants could be found. In total, the full study cohort was made up of roughly 100 healthy donors and 25 to 30 ankylosing spondylitis patients. Peripheral blood was sampled, and synovial fluid was additionally collected from ankylosing spondylitis patients.

TCRdb names Illumina HiSeq 2500 as the instrument used. TCR beta libraries were prepared by quantitative 5'-RACE with molecular barcodes. The published analysis was carried out like this. To identify disease-linked TCR variants, a new computational method was used, one built on a probabilistic model of VDJ rearrangement. In TCRdb, the public reads were trimmed at Q25 with fastp and aligned with MiXCR, with productive beta chains retained. Rows merge per CDR3 protein into single entries with the most common DNA and genes. The V and J calls come from TCRdb's annotation, not from the publication. The sample table holds some 8,600 distinct CDR3 sequences, of which under 5% were seen once. The ten largest clones capture 10% of the sample. General study outcomes and caveats: Some motif variants had previously been reported in the synovial fluid and blood of reactive arthritis patients, which suggests shared mechanisms of disease initiation. The disease-linked clones had a CD8+ phenotype and were found at relatively low frequencies in peripheral blood. The disease-linked clones were reported as significantly enriched in matched synovial fluid samples from ankylosing spondylitis patients. Blood from ankylosing spondylitis patients appeared to be characterized by a TCR beta motif composed of eight highly homologous amino acid variants.

V loses 4 bases of germline sequence and J loses 0 bases, and the interval between the two ends is 20 bases. The germline V gene gives CDR1 as SGDLS and CDR2 as YYNGEE. The CDR3 covers 18 residues, taking in both the cysteine and the phenylalanine. Here the CDR3 DNA is all that survives: 54 bases in frame from base 1. The chain was built from TRBV9 and TRBJ2-1; TRBD1 is a possible D gene, resting on 5 matching bases. This TCR derives from a female donor with ankylosing spondylitis or in good health (not recorded which). Sequenced input: blood, either unsorted or a sorted T cell fraction (not recorded which). The sequenced DNA is TGTGCCAGCAGCCCGCGAGTGGGGCTGACCCTCTCCTACAATGAGCAGTTCTTC. This gives the protein CASSPRVGLTLSYNEQFF.